This paragraph covers one T cell receptor (beta chain) sequence. The data originate from a study of radiotherapy plus CTLA-4 blockade in lung cancer. The V and J ends lost 6 bases and 2 bases respectively, with 16 bases between them. Germline assignment: CDR1 SGHNT and CDR2 YYREEE (reference sequence). The CDR3 is 15 amino acids. The assay was immunoSEQ multiplex PCR, and TCRdb's table has in-frame clones only and misses some. The data show 45,000 or so clones, about three quarters seen once. This specimen consisted of peripheral blood, obtained from a patient treated with radiotherapy plus ipilimumab. The chain combines TRBV5-4 with TRBJ2-3; a possible D gene is TRBD1 (7 bases). The receptor comes from a human donor with non-small cell lung cancer who had a complete response to radiotherapy plus ipilimumab. CDR3 nucleotide sequence: TGTGCCAGCAACAAGGGGGCGGGGCACACAGATACGCAGTATTTT. Amino acid sequence: CASNKGAGHTDTQYF.